One and the same sample provided the 17 T cell receptor beta chains below, sequenced in a study of CD8 T cells in ankylosing spondylitis (TCRdb year 2017). The library was produced with 5' RACE. Sequencing was performed on an Illumina HiSeq 2500. Using fastp at Q25 and MiXCR, TCRdb reprocessed the public reads and kept productive beta chains. When rows share a CDR3 protein, they turn into one entry using the most common DNA and genes. This sample holds around 210,000 distinct CDR3 sequences; less than 9.5% were observed only once. 4% to 5% of the sample is held by the ten biggest clonotypes. The sequenced sample was blood, either unsorted or a sorted T cell fraction (not recorded which). These receptors were collected from a female donor with ankylosing spondylitis or in good health (not recorded which).

J is TRBJ2-2 and V is TRBV7-9; TRBD2 matches 7 bases. Germline assignment: CDR1 SEHNR and CDR2 FQNEAQ (reference sequence). V was pared by 5 bases and J by 7 bases, with 16 bases of the junction left unmatched. The CDR3 is 17 residues long. DNA of the CDR3: TGTGCCAGCAGCCTCCGAAGGAGCGGGATTGAGGGCGGGGAGCTGTTTTTT. Translating it yields CASSLRRSGIEGGELFF.

Remarks on this clonotype: This may arise from a read error, as a much more abundant clone is one base away. Without the conserved terminal phenylalanine or tryptophan, this CDR3 likely stems from a read error. The chain is built from TRBV19 and TRBJ1-2; D unresolved. Trimming stripped 7 bases from V and 6 bases from J, with 6 bases between. There are 10 residues in the CDR3. Per the germline V gene, CDR1 is LNHDA and CDR2 is SQIVND (reference sequence). CDR3 residues: CASKSNGYTL. The CDR3 DNA follows: TGTGCCAGTAAGAGCAATGGCTACACCCTC.

Of note for this clonotype: The junction differs from germline at one of its ends, possibly a read error. This chain connects TRBV29-1 to TRBJ2-5; D ambiguous. The germline gives CDR1 SQVTM, CDR2 ANQGSEA. The CDR3 consists of 10 residues. The CDR3 DNA follows: TGCAGCGTGTGGCAAGTGACCCAGTACTTC. Protein: CSVWQVTQYF.

This clonotype was seen ten or more times. The chain joins TRBV27 to TRBJ1-5; 7 bases map to TRBD1. J was trimmed by 7 bases and V by 5 bases; bases with no gene match: 11. The CDR3 is 15 amino acids. Germline loops: CDR1 MNHEY, CDR2 SMNVEV (reference sequence). The CDR3 coding sequence is TGTGCCAGCAGTCCCGGGACAGAAAAAGGGCAGCCCCAGCATTTT. Amino acids: CASSPGTEKGQPQHF.

This clonotype showed up many times. This chain uses TRBV6-1 with TRBJ2-7; 11 bases map to TRBD2. Trimming took 7 bases from V and 4 from J; bases not matched to a gene: 6. CDR1 MNHNS and CDR2 SASEGT come from the germline V gene. CDR3 size: 14 residues. CDR3 in DNA: TGTGCCAGCAAGGGAACTAGCGGGGGATACGAGCAGTACTTC. This translates into CASKGTSGGYEQYF.

The sample holds many counts of this clonotype. The chain carries TRBV7-7 and TRBJ2-3; TRBD2 aligns across 12 bases. The germline CDR1 and CDR2 sequences are SSHAT and FNYEAQ (reference sequence). Trimming at V came to 4 bases and at J to 6 bases, leaving 5 bases not matched to a gene. The CDR3 is made up of 15 amino acids. The CDR3 is CASSSSTSGSDTQYF. DNA for the CDR3: TGTGCCAGCAGCTCATCGACTAGCGGGAGCGATACGCAGTATTTT.

This clonotype came up a few times. The rearrangement links TRBV6-6 to TRBJ2-1; TRBD1 might be the D (7 bases). Germline CDR1 MNHNY, CDR2 SVGAGI (reference sequence). This CDR3 is 15 amino acids long. Trimming removed 6 bases at V and 6 bases at J, with 18 bases between. The CDR3 DNA sequence: TGTGCCAGCAGAAGCGCAGGGGGGTCCCGCAATGAGCAGTTCTTC. Its protein is CASRSAGGSRNEQFF.

This clonotype was detected many times. The chain carries TRBV6-1 and TRBJ1-5; D is undetermined. The CDR3 is 16 amino acids. The germline CDR1 and CDR2 sequences are MNHNS and SASEGT. V lost 1 base to trimming and J lost 2 bases, with 12 bases between them. The CDR3 coding sequence is TGTGCCAGCAGTGAAGGGTCCAACACGGGCAATCAGCCCCAGCATTTT. Residues: CASSEGSNTGNQPQHF.

This clonotype has at least ten counts. V usage is TRBV29-1 and J usage is TRBJ2-3; 10 bases agree with TRBD2. Per the germline V gene, CDR1 is SQVTM and CDR2 is ANQGSEA. J lost 2 bases, V lost 7 bases, and 9 bases had no gene match. This CDR3 is built from 15 residues. The CDR3 protein is CSARSGRAFTDTQYF. CDR3 bases: TGCAGCGCCAGGAGCGGGAGGGCATTCACAGATACGCAGTATTTT.

This clonotype occurred many times. The J gene is TRBJ1-1, the V gene TRBV7-2; D might be TRBD1 (6 bases). This CDR3 comprises 15 residues. The V gene lost 3 bases and the J gene lost 7 bases, with 18 bases spanning the gap. Per germline, CDR1 SGHTA and CDR2 FQGNSA. The CDR3 DNA reads as TGTGCCAGCAGCTTCAGGGGTTCGGGTGTTATTGAAGCTTTCTTT. This gives the protein CASSFRGSGVIEAFF.

This clonotype was found many times. This chain connects TRBV25-1 to TRBJ1-1; D remains ambiguous. The germline V and J ends were trimmed by 1 base and 6 bases, with 9 bases remaining between them. The germline gives CDR1 MGHDK, CDR2 SYGVNS. The CDR3 covers 13 residues. The CDR3 sequence is CASSELGEAEAFF. In DNA, the CDR3 is TGTGCCAGCAGTGAATTAGGTGAGGCTGAAGCTTTCTTT.

This chain links TRBV5-2 with TRBJ2-3; the listed D gene, TRBD2, was not tested against the DNA. TRBV5-2 counts as a pseudogene. CDR3 size: 18 residues. The CDR3 region has the DNA TGTGCCATGGGCCTAGGGCTAGCGGTACCCACATTCACAGATACGCAGTATTTT. Its protein product is CAMGLGLAVPTFTDTQYF.

This clonotype has ten or more counts. CDR3 nucleotides: TGTGCCAGCAGCTTTGCGGGGGCAGAAGAGCAGTACTTC. Residues: CASSFAGAEEQYF. The chain combines TRBV5-4 with TRBJ2-7; weak D call: TRBD2 (7 bases). Trimming removed 2 bases from V and 7 bases from J, with 13 bases in between. The CDR3 has 13 residues. Germline CDR1 SGHNT, CDR2 YYREEE (reference sequence).

This clonotype occurred many times. This chain uses TRBV27 with TRBJ2-1, with D tentatively TRBD2 (6 bases). The CDR3 totals 14 residues. With 7 bases removed from V and 9 bases from J, the gap between germline ends came to 19 bases. From germline, CDR1 is MNHEY and CDR2 SMNVEV (reference sequence). The CDR3 DNA is TGTGCCAGCAATAAGGGGCTAGCGCACGGTGAGCAGTTCTTC. Translating gives CASNKGLAHGEQFF.

The table lists this clonotype with many counts. The chain couples TRBV6-5 to TRBJ2-7; D ambiguous. The germline V gene has CDR1 MNHEY and CDR2 SVGAGI. The CDR3 has 12 amino acids. Trimming removed 6 bases at V and 3 bases at J, with 9 bases between. CDR3 nucleotide sequence: TGTGCCAGCAGCCGAGACGGCTACGAGCAGTACTTC. Amino acids: CASSRDGYEQYF.

This chain uses TRBV7-9 with TRBJ1-1, with D perhaps matching TRBD1 (5 bases). Germline V gene lookup returns CDR1 SEHNR and CDR2 FQNEAQ (reference sequence). The CDR3 is 15 residues long. V lost 5 bases to trimming and J lost 2 bases, with 15 bases between them. The CDR3 region has the DNA TGTGCCAGCAGCACCCGGACAACCCAAAACACTGAAGCTTTCTTT. Its protein is CASSTRTTQNTEAFF.

This clonotype was seen many times. The V gene is TRBV20-1, the J gene TRBJ2-2, with D tentatively TRBD1 or TRBD2 (5 bases each). The germline V and J ends were trimmed by 4 bases and 3 bases, with 15 bases remaining between them. Germline V CDR1 and CDR2: DFQATT, SNEGSKA (reference sequence). This CDR3 comprises 15 residues. CDR3 nucleotides: TGCAGTGCTACCCCCGGGACGTCCCACACCGGGGAGCTGTTTTTT. Its protein product is CSATPGTSHTGELFF.